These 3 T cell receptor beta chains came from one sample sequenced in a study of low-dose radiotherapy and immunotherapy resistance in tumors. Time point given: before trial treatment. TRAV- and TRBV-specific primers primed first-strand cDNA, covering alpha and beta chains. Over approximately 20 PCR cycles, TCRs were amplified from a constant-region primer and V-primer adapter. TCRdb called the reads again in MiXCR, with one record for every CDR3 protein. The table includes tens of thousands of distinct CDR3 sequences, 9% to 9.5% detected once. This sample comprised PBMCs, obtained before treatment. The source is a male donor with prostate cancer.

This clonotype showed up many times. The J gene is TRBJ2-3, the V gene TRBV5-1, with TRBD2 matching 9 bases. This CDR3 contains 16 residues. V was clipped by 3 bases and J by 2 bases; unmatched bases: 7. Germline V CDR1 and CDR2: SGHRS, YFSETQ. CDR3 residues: CASSWISGGSTDTQYF. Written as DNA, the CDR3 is TGCGCCAGCAGCTGGATTAGCGGGGGCTCCACAGATACGCAGTATTTT.

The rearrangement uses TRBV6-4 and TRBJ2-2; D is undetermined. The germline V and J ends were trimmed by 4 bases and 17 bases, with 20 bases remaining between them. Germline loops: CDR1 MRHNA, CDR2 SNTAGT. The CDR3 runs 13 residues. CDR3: CASSGGRYLCCFF. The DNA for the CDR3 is TGTGCCAGCAGTGGAGGACGATACCTTTGTTGTTTTTTT.

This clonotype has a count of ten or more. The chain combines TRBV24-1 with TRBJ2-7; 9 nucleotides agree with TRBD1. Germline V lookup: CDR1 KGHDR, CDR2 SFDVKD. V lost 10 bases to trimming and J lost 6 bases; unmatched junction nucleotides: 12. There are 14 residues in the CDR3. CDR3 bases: TGTGCCACAGGAAGGGACAGGGATTTAGGCGAGCAGTACTTC. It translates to CATGRDRDLGEQYF.